This TCR beta chain was captured by sequencing in a study of CD4 T cells in relation to SARS-CoV-2 and coronaviruses. Study overall: Controls used an HIV-1 Nef peptide pool or no peptide. Findings of the study overall: Monoreactive clones expanded significantly more to SARS-CoV-2 than crossreactive clones did.

As concerns this clone: Its target is unknown.

Unexposed donor CD4+ T cells date from 2011-2018, before the COVID-19 pandemic. Isolation of CD4+ T cells took place after approximately 11 days in culture. Testing used SARS-CoV-2 S/N and four cold-coronavirus spikes on unexposed-donor CD4+ T cells, cells permitting. V lost 1 base and J lost 6, with 19 bases in between. In germline, CDR1 is SGHTA, CDR2 FQGNSA. The CDR3 covers 16 residues. The table came from immunoSEQ multiplex PCR; TCRdb's copy has only in-frame clones and leaves some out. The table records some 19,000 clones, 76% of them present only once. Input material: CD4+ T cells from PBMCs, cultured in vitro. The chain links TRBV7-2 to TRBJ2-7, with unresolved D. The sequence was collected from a human donor in good health. This CDR3 reads CASSLGPYGPLAEQYF. Written as DNA, the CDR3 is TGTGCCAGCAGCTTAGGTCCATACGGTCCTCTCGCCGAGCAGTACTTC. The full variable domain, rest sourced from reference TRBV7-2 and TRBJ2-7, is GAGVSQSPSNKVTEKGKDVELRCDPISGHTALYWYRQSLGQGLEFLIYFQGNSAPDKSGLPSDRFSAERTGGSVSTLTIQRTQQEDSAVYLCASSLGPYGPLAEQYFGPGTRLTVT.